What follows are 20 T cell receptor beta chains derived from one specimen sequenced in a study of blood T cell repertoires in COVID-19. Method: immunoSEQ multiplex PCR; TCRdb's copy keeps in-frame clones and lacks some. The data contain 160,000 or so clones, around 87% of them singletons. The sequenced sample consisted of peripheral blood. Every receptor here comes from a woman between 65 and 79 years old with COVID-19, enrolled during active disease.

The chain couples TRBV7-8 to TRBJ1-2; D is unresolved. The germline gives CDR1 SGHVS, CDR2 FQNEAQ. The length of the CDR3 is 20 residues. Trimming took 5 bases from V and 0 from J, leaving 28 bases between them. The CDR3 is CASSLVGVWGGNFPNYGYTF. DNA for the CDR3: TGTGCCAGCAGCCTCGTTGGTGTTTGGGGAGGGAACTTCCCTAACTATGGCTACACCTTC.

The V gene is TRBV28, the J gene TRBJ1-2; no firm D call. This CDR3 has 14 residues. The ends were cut back, 3 bases at V and 3 bases at J, with 11 bases in the middle. CDR1 MDHEN and CDR2 SYDVKM come from the germline V gene. This CDR3 is CASSFGREDYGYTF. The CDR3, as DNA: TGTGCCAGCAGTTTCGGACGGGAGGACTATGGCTACACCTTC.

The CDR3 loop is CASAGGHSYEQYF. In DNA, the CDR3 is TGTGCCTCGGCGGGGGGGCACTCCTACGAGCAGTACTTC. This chain connects TRBV6-5 to TRBJ2-7, with TRBD2 matching over 9 bases. J gave up 0 bases and V 11 bases, and 5 bases lay outside the gene matches. Germline CDR1 is MNHEY and CDR2 is SVGAGI. The length of the CDR3 is 13 residues.

This chain uses TRBV11-3 with TRBJ1-5, with a weak D call TRBD1 (5 bases). This CDR3 is 16 amino acids long. Germline loops: CDR1 SGHNT, CDR2 YENEEA. V was cut by 1 base and J by 0 bases, with 10 bases left in between. This CDR3 reads CASSLVQGNSNQPQHF. Written as DNA, the CDR3 is TGTGCCAGCAGCTTAGTCCAGGGAAATAGCAATCAGCCCCAGCATTTT.

The table lists this clone with a few counts. The chain joins TRBV6-5 to TRBJ2-1; the match to TRBD2 covers 9 bases. The ends lost 7 bases at V and 7 bases at J; junction bases unmatched: 8. This CDR3 contains 14 residues. CDR1 and CDR2 from the germline V gene are MNHEY and SVGAGI. The CDR3 coding sequence is TGTGCCAGCACCTCTAGCGGGGATGTGAATGAGCAGTTCTTC. Encoded protein: CASTSSGDVNEQFF.

The chain links TRBV5-1 to TRBJ1-6; D is unclear. Trimming pared 1 base from V and 0 bases from J, leaving 5 bases between. Germline CDR1 SGHRS, CDR2 YFSETQ. This CDR3 is built from 15 residues. The CDR3 spells CASSLMSSYNSPLHF. In nucleotides, the CDR3 is TGCGCCAGCAGCTTGATGAGCTCCTATAATTCACCCCTCCACTTT.

The V gene is TRBV4-2, the J gene TRBJ1-3; 9 bases line up with TRBD1. The CDR3 has 16 residues. The V gene's germline CDR1 is LGHNA and CDR2 YNFKEQ. J lost 2 bases, V lost 0 bases, and 2 bases had no gene match. The CDR3 nucleotides are TGTGCCAGCAGCCAAGATAGGACAGGGGCTGGAAACACCATATATTTT. Encoded protein: CASSQDRTGAGNTIYF.

This clone was seen only once. This sequence joins TRBV3-1 (or the pseudogene TRBV3-2) and TRBJ2-5, with a possible D match to TRBD2 (6 bases). Germline-derived CDR1 and CDR2 are LGHDT and YNNKEL (reference sequence). The length of the CDR3 is 13 residues. Between the trimmed V and J ends, which lost 4 bases and 4 bases, there was a span of 10 bases. Here the CDR3 DNA reads TGTGCCAGCAGCCCCTTGGGGGGAGAGACCCAGTACTTC. Translating it yields CASSPLGGETQYF.

The chain combines TRBV15 with TRBJ2-5, with TRBD2 identical over 15 bases. The junction had 9 bases not matched to a gene; V was cut back by 2 bases and J by 5 bases. Germline V gene data show CDR1 as LNHNV and CDR2 as YYDKDF (reference sequence). This CDR3 comprises 18 residues. Here the CDR3 reads CATSRPWTSGGARETQYF. The CDR3 coding sequence is TGTGCCACCAGCAGACCTTGGACTAGCGGGGGGGCCCGGGAGACCCAGTACTTC.

This chain connects TRBV5-6 to TRBJ1-2; possible D gene TRBD1, 6 bases. The CDR3 totals 13 residues. The germline V gene has CDR1 SGHDT and CDR2 YYEEEE. Trimming removed 5 bases at V and 6 bases at J, with 14 bases between. Here the CDR3 reads CASSSIYRDGYTF. The CDR3 nucleotides read TGTGCCAGCAGTTCAATCTACAGGGATGGCTACACCTTC.

The V and J genes are TRBV19 and TRBJ2-6; a weak D match, TRBD1 (5 bases). The V gene lost 4 bases and the J gene lost 3 bases, with 13 bases spanning the gap. This CDR3 is built from 16 residues. Germline CDR1 and CDR2: LNHDA and SQIVND (reference sequence). CDR3 nucleotide sequence: TGTGCCAGTAGTACTCAGGGTTCAAGTGGGGCCAACGTCCTGACTTTC. Its protein product is CASSTQGSSGANVLTF.

This clone turned up a few times. The V and J genes are TRBV5-5 and TRBJ1-5; D ambiguous. From germline, CDR1 is SGHKS and CDR2 YYEKEE (reference sequence). This CDR3 spans 16 amino acids. Trimming left V 5 bases short and J 3 bases short, with 18 bases between. The CDR3 protein is CASRARDGGSNQPQHF. In nucleotides, the CDR3 is TGTGCCAGCAGGGCACGCGACGGAGGATCCAATCAGCCCCAGCATTTT.

V is TRBV24-1 and J is TRBJ1-5; maybe TRBD1 (5 bases). The germline V gene encodes CDR1 KGHDR and CDR2 SFDVKD. The V end lost 10 bases, the J end lost 0 bases, and 18 bases lay between the germline ends. The CDR3 sequence is 16 residues long. The CDR3 reads CATTADSAYSNQPQHF. The DNA of the CDR3 is TGTGCCACAACCGCCGACAGTGCCTATAGCAATCAGCCCCAGCATTTT.

The rearrangement joins TRBV27 to TRBJ1-1, with 8 nucleotides matching TRBD1. Germline CDR1 is MNHEY and CDR2 is SMNVEV (reference sequence). V gave up 4 bases and J gave up 5 bases; unmatched junction bases: 15. The CDR3 is made up of 17 amino acids. The CDR3 DNA is TGTGCCAGCAGTTACCAAGGTAGCAGGGGGCGAAGAACTGAAGCTTTCTTT. Protein product: CASSYQGSRGRRTEAFF.

The V gene is TRBV12-5, the J gene TRBJ2-5, with 10 bases that match TRBD2. Germline V gives CDR1 LGHNT, CDR2 FRNRAP. Unmatched junction bases numbered 11, after V lost 2 bases and J lost 5 bases. This CDR3 contains 17 residues. The CDR3 sequence is CASGLFVASGGFETQYF. The DNA of the CDR3 is TGTGCTAGTGGTTTGTTTGTGGCTAGCGGGGGTTTCGAGACCCAGTACTTC.

The gene calls are TRBV11-3 and TRBJ1-5; 8 bases are a match to TRBD1. CDR3 length: 19 residues. V was clipped by 3 bases and J by 1 base; unmatched bases: 14. Germline V CDR1 and CDR2: SGHNT, YENEEA. This chain's CDR3 is CASSFGSGRGRGSNQPQHF. The DNA for the CDR3 is TGTGCCAGCAGCTTTGGATCGGGCAGGGGGCGCGGGAGCAATCAGCCCCAGCATTTT.

The rearrangement joins TRBV6-2 or TRBV6-3 to TRBJ2-2; TRBD2 matches 11 bases. CDR1 and CDR2 (germline): MNHEY, SVGEGT. The CDR3 sequence is 17 residues long. J gave up 5 bases and V 2 bases, and 7 bases lay outside the gene matches. The CDR3 DNA sequence: TGTGCCAGCAGTTACGCCAGACTAGCGGGGAAGACCGGGGAGCTGTTTTTT. The encoded protein is CASSYARLAGKTGELFF.

The chain recombines TRBV5-5 with TRBJ2-7, with D perhaps matching TRBD2 (6 bases). Germline lookup yields CDR1 SGHKS and CDR2 YYEKEE (reference sequence). V was trimmed by 4 bases and J by 2 bases, leaving 13 bases between them. The CDR3 consists of 14 residues. Written as DNA, the CDR3 is TGTGCCAGCAGCCAAATACTAGCCGCCTACGAGCAGTACTTC. Its protein is CASSQILAAYEQYF.

The chain has TRBV27 and TRBJ2-1, with 9 bases fitting TRBD2. The V gene end was trimmed by 0 bases and the J gene end by 5 bases; junction bases not matched to a gene: 2. This CDR3 contains 15 residues. CDR1 is MNHEY and CDR2 is SMNVEV in the germline V gene (reference sequence). CDR3 sequence (DNA): TGTGCCAGCAGTTTATCGACTAGCGGAGACAATGAGCAGTTCTTC. It translates to CASSLSTSGDNEQFF.

The CDR3 reads CASSRGGATNEKLFF. CDR3 nucleotides: TGTGCCAGCAGTAGGGGAGGAGCAACTAATGAAAAACTGTTTTTT. The chain joins TRBV6-5 to TRBJ1-4; D is perhaps TRBD1 (5 bases). Trimming cost V 5 bases and J 0 bases, with 10 bases left between them. Germline CDR1 reads MNHEY; CDR2 reads SVGAGI. The CDR3 totals 15 residues.